This entry lists 14 T cell receptor beta chains sequenced from one sample in a study of shared clonotypes between healthy human individuals. Sequenced by immunoSEQ multiplex PCR; TCRdb stores in-frame clones only, minus some. The repertoire holds roughly 2.2 million clones, with 80% to 95% as singletons. The sample taken for sequencing was naive CD4+ T cells from PBMCs. As to subset: CD45RA+ positively selected. All receptors derive from a man between 18 and 29 years old in good health. Some clones in this sample may be carry-over from other donors' samples.

A note on this clone: Other DNA sequences in the same sample also yield this CDR3. The gene calls are TRBV5-6 and TRBJ1-2; weak D call: TRBD1 (5 bases). The CDR3 length is 14 residues. Germline CDR1 reads SGHDT; CDR2 reads YYEEEE. V shed 1 base and J shed 3 bases, with 10 bases lying between them. CDR3 sequence: CASSLRGTDYGYTF. DNA for the CDR3: TGTGCCAGCAGCTTGAGGGGAACGGACTATGGCTACACCTTC.

This clone appeared a single time. The rearrangement uses TRBV18 and TRBJ2-7; 10 bases match TRBD2. The CDR3 covers 17 residues. V shed 6 bases and J 3 bases; nucleotides not matched to a gene: 14. Per the germline V gene, CDR1 is KGHSH and CDR2 is LQKENI. The CDR3: CASSAQGVASGGYEQYF. CDR3 DNA: TGTGCCAGCTCCGCCCAGGGGGTGGCTAGCGGGGGCTACGAGCAGTACTTC.

As concerns this clone: This sample also contains other DNA sequences that code for the same CDR3. CDR3 coding DNA: TGTGCCAGCAGCATAACAGGAGACAATGAGCAGTTCTTC. Amino acids: CASSITGDNEQFF. This chain links TRBV7-8 with TRBJ2-1, with D maybe TRBD1 (5 bases). V was trimmed by 5 bases and J by 5 bases, leaving 10 bases between them. Germline lookup yields CDR1 SGHVS and CDR2 FQNEAQ. CDR3 length: 13 amino acids. The variable domain in full, completed from reference TRBV7-8 and TRBJ2-1, reads GAGVSQSPRYKVAKRGQDVALRCDPISGHVSLFWYQQALGQGPEFLTYFQNEAQLDKSGLPSDRFFAERPEGSVSTLKIQRTQQEDSAVYLCASSITGDNEQFFGPGTRLTVL.

The chain carries TRBV28 and TRBJ1-4, with 7 bases lining up with TRBD1. V trimming: 7 bases; J trimming: 0 bases; junction bases outside the gene matches: 5. This CDR3 has 15 residues. Germline values: CDR1 MDHEN, CDR2 SYDVKM. The DNA of the CDR3 is TGTGCCAGCACCCTTCAGGGGGCAACTAATGAAAAACTGTTTTTT. Encoded protein: CASTLQGATNEKLFF.

The V call is TRBV7-2, the J call TRBJ2-1, with 7 bases aligning to TRBD1. The CDR3 has 17 residues. Per the germline V gene, CDR1 is SGHTA and CDR2 is FQGNSA. The J segment lost 0 bases and the V segment lost 2 bases, leaving 7 bases of the junction unmatched. In nucleotides, the CDR3 is TGTGCCAGCAGCTTACTTGGGACAGCACTCTCCTACAATGAGCAGTTCTTC. Encoded protein: CASSLLGTALSYNEQFF.

The chain uses TRBV27 and TRBJ2-2, with D tentatively TRBD1 (6 bases). V lost 8 bases and J lost 3, with 19 bases in between. The CDR3 has 16 residues. Germline V CDR1 and CDR2: MNHEY, SMNVEV (reference sequence). The CDR3 spells CASGTGTRIYTGELFF. CDR3 sequence (DNA): TGTGCCAGCGGAACCGGGACACGGATATACACCGGGGAGCTGTTTTTT.

The genes are TRBV28 and TRBJ1-4, with 11 bases identical to TRBD1. The CDR3 has 13 residues. Trimming took 7 bases from V and 10 from J; bases not matched to a gene: 5. Per the germline V gene, CDR1 is MDHEN and CDR2 is SYDVKM. CDR3 residues: CASTRTGGGKLFF. DNA of the CDR3: TGTGCCAGCACTAGGACAGGGGGCGGAAAACTGTTTTTT. The entire variable domain, with the rest obtained from reference TRBV28 and TRBJ1-4, is as follows: DVKVTQSSRYLVKRTGEKVFLECVQDMDHENMFWYRQDPGLGLRLIYFSYDVKMKEKGDIPEGYSVSREKKERFSLILESASTNQTSMYLCASTRTGGGKLFFGSGTQLSVL.

The chain joins TRBV7-9 to TRBJ2-5; 7 nucleotides match TRBD1. J lost 5 bases, V lost 5 bases, and 8 bases had no gene match. This CDR3 region has 14 residues. Looked up from germline, CDR1 is SEHNR and CDR2 is FQNEAQ (reference sequence). CDR3 DNA: TGTGCCAGCAGCCCAACAGGGGCTTGGGAGACCCAGTACTTC. It specifies CASSPTGAWETQYF.

J is TRBJ2-1 and V is TRBV5-1; 9 bases fit TRBD2. J gave up 9 bases and V 3 bases, and 10 bases lay outside the gene matches. The germline V gene encodes CDR1 SGHRS and CDR2 YFSETQ. The CDR3 extends over 15 amino acids. CDR3 coding DNA: TGCGCCAGCAGCTACATAGCGGGAGTCGCGACTGAGCAGTTCTTC. This translates into CASSYIAGVATEQFF.

This clone was seen a single time. The chain recombines TRBV5-1 with TRBJ2-7; D is ambiguous. The CDR3 covers 13 residues. The germline CDR1 and CDR2 sequences are SGHRS and YFSETQ. V lost 2 bases, J lost 3 bases, and 9 bases lay in between. The CDR3 loop is CASSLFYRYEQYF. Here the CDR3 DNA reads TGCGCCAGCAGCTTATTCTATCGCTACGAGCAGTACTTC.

The gene calls are TRBV5-1 and TRBJ2-7; D gene unclear. Germline lookup yields CDR1 SGHRS and CDR2 YFSETQ. The CDR3 is made up of 13 amino acids. Trimming removed 4 bases from V and 0 bases from J, with 8 bases in between. CDR3 protein: CASSASSSYEQYF. The CDR3 nucleotides are TGCGCCAGCAGCGCCTCGAGCTCCTACGAGCAGTACTTC. The full variable domain, in which reference TRBV5-1 and TRBJ2-7 provide the parts outside the CDR3, is KAGVTQTPRYLIKTRGQQVTLSCSPISGHRSVSWYQQTPGQGLQFLFEYFSETQRNKGNFPGRFSGRQFSNSRSEMNVSTLELGDSALYLCASSASSSYEQYFGPGTRLTVT.

The chain employs TRBV7-2 and TRBJ2-1; D remains unclear. With 1 base removed from V and 3 bases from J, the gap between germline ends came to 7 bases. This CDR3 has 14 residues. Germline values: CDR1 SGHTA, CDR2 FQGNSA. Here the CDR3 reads CASSLGTIYNEQFF. CDR3 coding DNA: TGTGCCAGCAGCTTAGGAACGATCTACAATGAGCAGTTCTTC.

The chain has TRBV2 and TRBJ2-7; D is possibly TRBD2 (6 bases). Per the germline V gene, CDR1 is SNHLY and CDR2 is FYNNEI. V shed 2 bases and J shed 1 base, with 9 bases lying between them. The CDR3 runs to 14 residues. CDR3: CASSEFGTSYEQYF. The CDR3 region has the DNA TGTGCCAGCAGTGAATTCGGGACTTCCTACGAGCAGTACTTC.

The chain has TRBV28 and TRBJ1-5; TRBD1 aligns across 8 bases. The junction had 17 bases not matched to a gene; V was cut back by 4 bases and J by 3 bases. Germline lookup yields CDR1 MDHEN and CDR2 SYDVKM. This CDR3 region has 19 residues. DNA for the CDR3: TGTGCCAGCAGTTCCTACAGGGACAGGCCCCGTAATAACAATCAGCCCCAGCATTTT. As protein: CASSSYRDRPRNNNQPQHF.